The 7 T cell receptor beta chains below were found in one sample sequenced in a study of T cells in Graves' hyperthyroidism and ophthalmopathy (dated by TCRdb to between 2018 and 2020). The receptor library was made with multiplex PCR. Sequencing took place on an Illumina HiSeq 2000. The TCR beta CDR3 regions were amplified from the RNA transcripts. The first round of RT-PCR for the TCR CDR3 was performed with the HTBI primer set and the Qiagen OneStep RT-PCR kit. The public reads were quality trimmed at Q25 with fastp and then assembled into clones with MiXCR by TCRdb, keeping productive beta chains. Rows matching on CDR3 protein sequence are summarized as one entry with the most common DNA and genes. The sample records approximately 520,000 distinct CDR3 sequences, approximately 25% of which are singletons. The ten largest make up 11% of the sample. The sequencing sample was made of blood. All receptors derive from a woman aged 25 to 45 with Graves' ophthalmopathy.

The gene calls are TRBV19 and TRBJ2-7, with TRBD1 as a possible D gene (6 bases). Germline V lookup: CDR1 LNHDA, CDR2 SQIVND (reference sequence). Trimming removed 3 bases at V and 1 base at J, with 10 bases between. This CDR3 region has 14 residues. The CDR3 spells CASSITGWSYEQYF. The CDR3, as DNA: TGTGCCAGTAGTATTACAGGGTGGTCCTACGAGCAGTACTTC.

The chain carries TRBV2 and TRBJ1-2, with D uncertain. The CDR3 runs 10 residues. V lost 4 bases and J lost 8, with 5 bases in between. Germline lookup yields CDR1 SNHLY and CDR2 FYNNEI. The CDR3 DNA sequence: TGTGCCAGCAGTGCAGCGGGCTACACCTTC. Residues: CASSAAGYTF.

This chain uses TRBV6-1 with TRBJ1-5; D remains unclear. In germline, CDR1 is MNHNS, CDR2 SASEGT. V lost 5 bases and J lost 7, with 9 bases in between. The CDR3 totals 12 residues. The CDR3 DNA sequence: TGTGCCAGCAGTACGTCCGGCCAGCCCCAGCATTTT. It encodes CASSTSGQPQHF.

The V gene is TRBV12-5, the J gene TRBJ2-5; 7 nucleotides align to TRBD2. The germline V gene encodes CDR1 LGHNT and CDR2 FRNRAP. The CDR3 runs 13 residues. V lost 2 bases to trimming and J lost 5 bases; unmatched junction nucleotides: 2. CDR3 DNA sequence: TGTGCTAGTGGTTTGATCGGGGGGGAGACCCAGTACTTC. Its protein product is CASGLIGGETQYF.

The chain recombines TRBV4-1 with TRBJ1-5; a possible D gene is TRBD1 (5 bases). CDR1 is MGHRA and CDR2 is YSYEKL in the germline V gene. The CDR3 has 16 amino acids. Trimming took 0 bases from V and 0 from J, leaving 9 bases between them. DNA for the CDR3: TGCGCCAGCAGCCAAGATCAGGGCTATAGCAATCAGCCCCAGCATTTT. Translation: CASSQDQGYSNQPQHF.

This clonotype was observed many times. This chain links TRBV6-1 with TRBJ1-5, with D tentatively TRBD1 (6 bases). V shed 4 bases and J shed 2 bases, with 12 bases lying between them. The length of the CDR3 is 15 residues. Germline CDR1 reads MNHNS; CDR2 reads SASEGT. The CDR3 protein is CASSVQGYGNQPQHF. Written as DNA, the CDR3 is TGTGCCAGCAGTGTACAGGGATATGGCAATCAGCCCCAGCATTTT.

The table lists this clonotype with many counts. This chain connects TRBV5-1 to TRBJ2-2; TRBD1 agrees at 8 bases. Germline V gene data show CDR1 as SGHRS and CDR2 as YFSETQ. Trimming took 4 bases from V and 7 from J; bases not matched to a gene: 6. This CDR3 is 14 amino acids long. The CDR3 is CASSRDRMDGELFF. DNA of the CDR3: TGCGCCAGCAGCCGGGACAGGATGGACGGGGAGCTGTTTTTT.